This TCR beta chain derives from a study of T cell responses to AZD1222 COVID-19 vaccine. Trimming took 6 bases from V and 3 from J, leaving 16 bases between them. This CDR3 region has 15 residues. CDR1 is SNHLY, CDR2 FYNNEI, per germline. The method was immunoSEQ multiplex PCR; TCRdb's version includes in-frame clones alone and lacks a portion of them. The sample includes roughly 100,000 clones, 89% of them seen just once. General observations from the study: There were mostly white British donors and more females than males, and clonal diversity was possibly underestimated. Vaccine-related CD4 TCRs covered spike, predominating at 160-218 and 743-854. Seropositivity was recorded at baseline in only a handful of AZD1222 recipients.

This clone was observed a few times. Its target is not known. The J gene is TRBJ2-3, the V gene TRBV2; TRBD2 is a possible D gene (5 bases). Material: peripheral blood, obtained on day 0 of AZD1222 vaccination. The sequence was obtained from an adult in good health. The CDR3 protein is CASRDRGFGTDTQYF. DNA for the CDR3: TGTGCCAGCAGGGACCGGGGTTTCGGGACAGATACGCAGTATTTT.